This entry is about one T cell receptor (beta chain). The data originate from a study of T cell responses to AZD1222 COVID-19 vaccine. Measured with immunoSEQ multiplex PCR; TCRdb has only the in-frame clones, and not every one. The profile shows under 200,000 clones, around 87% of them singletons. V lost 4 bases, J lost 7 bases, and 10 bases lay in between. This CDR3 region has 12 residues. The sample consisted of peripheral blood, taken on day 0 of MenACWY control vaccination. The sequence came from an adult in good health. V usage is TRBV12-3 or TRBV12-4 and J usage is TRBJ2-5; TRBD2 is a possible D gene (5 bases). CDR3 sequence reads: CASSYGEGTQYF. CDR3 sequence (DNA): TGTGCCAGCAGTTACGGTGAGGGGACCCAGTACTTC.